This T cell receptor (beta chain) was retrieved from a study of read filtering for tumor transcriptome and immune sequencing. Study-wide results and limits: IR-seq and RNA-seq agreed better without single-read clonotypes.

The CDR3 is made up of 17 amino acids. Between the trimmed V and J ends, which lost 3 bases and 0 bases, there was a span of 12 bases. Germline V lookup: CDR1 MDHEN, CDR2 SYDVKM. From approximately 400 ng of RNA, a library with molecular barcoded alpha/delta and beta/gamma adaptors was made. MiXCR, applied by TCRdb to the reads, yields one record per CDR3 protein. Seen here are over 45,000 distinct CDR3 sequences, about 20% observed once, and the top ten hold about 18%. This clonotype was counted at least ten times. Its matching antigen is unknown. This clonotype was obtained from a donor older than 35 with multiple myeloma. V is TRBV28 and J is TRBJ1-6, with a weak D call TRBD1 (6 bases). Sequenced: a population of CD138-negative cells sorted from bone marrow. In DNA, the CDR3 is TGTGCCAGCAGTTTGGACAGCTCGAGCTCCTATAATTCACCCCTCCACTTT. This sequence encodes CASSLDSSSSYNSPLHF. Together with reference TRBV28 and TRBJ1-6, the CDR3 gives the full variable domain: DVKVTQSSRYLVKRTGEKVFLECVQDMDHENMFWYRQDPGLGLRLIYFSYDVKMKEKGDIPEGYSVSREKKERFSLILESASTNQTSMYLCASSLDSSSSYNSPLHFGNGTRLTVT.